This T cell receptor beta chain was captured by sequencing in a study of blood T cell repertoires in COVID-19. For the study at large: The samples span acute and convalescent COVID-19 from the United States, Italy and Spain.

Per the original data handling: Quantification of nucleated cells was approximated via reference gene primer amplification. Sequencing used immunoSEQ multiplex PCR; TCRdb keeps in-frame clones, though not all of them. The V and J calls and the clone size are those of that table, but D and trimming were determined from the DNA. The data contain 300,000 to 350,000 clones, 85% to 95% of them singletons. The germline V gene encodes CDR1 SGHVS and CDR2 FQNEAQ. The CDR3 totals 13 residues. V was pared by 0 bases and J by 4 bases, with 5 bases between. Participants' own reports of clinical history determined their cohort assignment.

The chain is built from TRBV7-8 and TRBJ2-3; D not certain. This receptor was taken from a woman aged 25 to 39 who had been exposed to COVID-19. The sequencing input was PBMCs or T cells enriched from blood (not recorded which). The CDR3: CASSLALADTQYF. CDR3 coding DNA: TGTGCCAGCAGCTTAGCGCTAGCAGATACGCAGTATTTT.